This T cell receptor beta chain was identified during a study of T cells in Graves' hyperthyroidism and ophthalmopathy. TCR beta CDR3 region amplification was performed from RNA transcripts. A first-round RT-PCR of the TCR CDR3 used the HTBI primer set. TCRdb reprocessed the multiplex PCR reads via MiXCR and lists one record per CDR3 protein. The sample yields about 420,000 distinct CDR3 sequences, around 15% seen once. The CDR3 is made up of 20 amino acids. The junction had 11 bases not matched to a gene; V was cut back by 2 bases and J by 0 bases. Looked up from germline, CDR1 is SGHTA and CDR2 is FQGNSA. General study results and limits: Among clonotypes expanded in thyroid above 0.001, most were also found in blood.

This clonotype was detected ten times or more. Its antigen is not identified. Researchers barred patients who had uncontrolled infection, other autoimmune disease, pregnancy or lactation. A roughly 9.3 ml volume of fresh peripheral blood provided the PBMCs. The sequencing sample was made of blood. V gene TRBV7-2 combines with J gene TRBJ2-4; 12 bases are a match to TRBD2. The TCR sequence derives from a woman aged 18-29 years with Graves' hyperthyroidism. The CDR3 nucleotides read TGTGCCAGCAGCTTATCCGCGGGACTAGCGGGTAACCTAGCCAAAAACATTCAGTACTTC. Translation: CASSLSAGLAGNLAKNIQYF.